Described below is a single T cell receptor (beta chain) sequence and its context. The data are from a study of blood T cell repertoires in COVID-19. Assay used: immunoSEQ multiplex PCR; TCRdb lists only in-frame clones, some missing. The table records some 200,000 clones, 92% of them present only once. CDR3 size: 15 residues. Germline V lookup: CDR1 SGHAT, CDR2 FQDESV (reference sequence). V lost 3 bases, J lost 6 bases, and 7 bases stayed unmatched. The TCR was taken from a man aged 30 to 45 with acute or convalescent COVID-19. This sequence joins TRBV11-1 and TRBJ2-1; 8 bases align to TRBD2. The sequenced sample consisted of peripheral blood. The CDR3, as DNA: TGTGCCAGCAGCTTCGGACTAGCTGTCTTCAATGAGCAGTTCTTC. Its protein is CASSFGLAVFNEQFF.